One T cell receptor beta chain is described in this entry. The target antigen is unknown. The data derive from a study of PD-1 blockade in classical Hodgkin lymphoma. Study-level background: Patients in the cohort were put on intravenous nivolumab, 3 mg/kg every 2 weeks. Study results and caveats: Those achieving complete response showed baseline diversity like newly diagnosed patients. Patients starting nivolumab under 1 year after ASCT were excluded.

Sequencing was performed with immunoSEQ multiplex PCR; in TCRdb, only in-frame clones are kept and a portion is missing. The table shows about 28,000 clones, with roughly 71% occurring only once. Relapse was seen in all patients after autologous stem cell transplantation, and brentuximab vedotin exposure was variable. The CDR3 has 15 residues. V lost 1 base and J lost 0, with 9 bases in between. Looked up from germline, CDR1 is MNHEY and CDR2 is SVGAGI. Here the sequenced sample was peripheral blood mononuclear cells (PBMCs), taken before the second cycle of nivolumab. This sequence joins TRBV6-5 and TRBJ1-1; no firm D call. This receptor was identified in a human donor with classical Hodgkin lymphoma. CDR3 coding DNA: TGTGCCAGCAGTTACTTAGGGTCCCTGAACACTGAAGCTTTCTTT. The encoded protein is CASSYLGSLNTEAFF.